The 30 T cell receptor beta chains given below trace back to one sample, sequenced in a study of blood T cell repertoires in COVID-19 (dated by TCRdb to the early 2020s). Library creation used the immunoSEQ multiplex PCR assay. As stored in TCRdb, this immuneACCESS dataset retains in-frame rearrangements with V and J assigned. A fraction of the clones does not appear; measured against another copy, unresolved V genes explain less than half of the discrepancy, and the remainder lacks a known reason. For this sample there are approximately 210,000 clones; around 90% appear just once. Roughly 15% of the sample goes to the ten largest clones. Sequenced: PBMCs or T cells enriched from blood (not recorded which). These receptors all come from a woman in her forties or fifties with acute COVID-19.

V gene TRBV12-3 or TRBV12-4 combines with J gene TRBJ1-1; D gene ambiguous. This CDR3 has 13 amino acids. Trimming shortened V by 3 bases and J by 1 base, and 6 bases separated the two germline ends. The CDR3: CASSFVRNTEAFF. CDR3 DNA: TGTGCCAGCAGTTTTGTCAGGAACACTGAAGCTTTCTTT.

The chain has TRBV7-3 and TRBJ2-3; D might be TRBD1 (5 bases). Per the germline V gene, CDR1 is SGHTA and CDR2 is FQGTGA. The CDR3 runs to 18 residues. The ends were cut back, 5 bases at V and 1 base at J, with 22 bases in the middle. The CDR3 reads CASSPRPFSGLGTDTQYF. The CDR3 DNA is TGTGCCAGCAGCCCCCGGCCATTTTCAGGGTTGGGCACAGATACGCAGTATTTT.

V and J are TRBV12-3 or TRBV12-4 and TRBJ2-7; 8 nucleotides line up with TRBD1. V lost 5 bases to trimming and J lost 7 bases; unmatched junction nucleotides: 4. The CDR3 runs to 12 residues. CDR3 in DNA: TGTGCCAGCAGTCCCGGGACAGGTGAGCAGTACTTC. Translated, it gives CASSPGTGEQYF.

The CDR3 spells CASSWTAGETQYF. In DNA, the CDR3 is TGTGCCAGCAGTTGGACAGCCGGAGAGACCCAGTACTTC. The V call is TRBV2, the J call TRBJ2-5; D is possibly TRBD1 (6 bases). Germline V gene data show CDR1 as SNHLY and CDR2 as FYNNEI. V was shortened by 5 bases and J by 4 bases, with 11 bases between the two germline ends. The CDR3 consists of 13 residues.

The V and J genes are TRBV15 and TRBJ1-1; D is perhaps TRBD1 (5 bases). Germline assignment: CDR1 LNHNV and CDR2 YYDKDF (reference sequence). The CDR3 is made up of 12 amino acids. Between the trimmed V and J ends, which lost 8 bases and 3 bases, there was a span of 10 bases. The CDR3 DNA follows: TGTGCCACCTCAAAAGGGGACACTGAAGCTTTCTTT. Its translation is CATSKGDTEAFF.

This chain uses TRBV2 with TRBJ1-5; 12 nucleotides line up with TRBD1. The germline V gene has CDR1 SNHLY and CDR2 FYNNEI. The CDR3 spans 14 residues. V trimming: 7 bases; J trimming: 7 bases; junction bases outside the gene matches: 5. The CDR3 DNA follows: TGTGCCAGCACGGGACAGGGGGCGGTCCAGCCCCAGCATTTT. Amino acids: CASTGQGAVQPQHF.

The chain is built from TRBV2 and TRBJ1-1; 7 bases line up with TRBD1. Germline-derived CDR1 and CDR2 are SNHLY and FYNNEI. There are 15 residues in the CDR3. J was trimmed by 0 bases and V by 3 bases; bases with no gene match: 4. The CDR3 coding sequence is TGTGCCAGCAGTGACGTGGGACAGATGAACACTGAAGCTTTCTTT. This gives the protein CASSDVGQMNTEAFF. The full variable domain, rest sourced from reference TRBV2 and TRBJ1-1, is EPEVTQTPSHQVTQMGQEVILRCVPISNHLYFYWYRQILGQKVEFLVSFYNNEISEKSEIFDDQFSVERPDGSNFTLKIRSTKLEDSAMYFCASSDVGQMNTEAFFGQGTRLTVV.

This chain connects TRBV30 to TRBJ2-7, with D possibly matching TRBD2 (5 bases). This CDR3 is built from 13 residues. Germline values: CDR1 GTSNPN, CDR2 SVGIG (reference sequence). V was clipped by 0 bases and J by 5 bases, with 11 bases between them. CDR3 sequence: CAWSVHEGNEQYF. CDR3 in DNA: TGTGCCTGGAGTGTACACGAGGGTAACGAGCAGTACTTC.

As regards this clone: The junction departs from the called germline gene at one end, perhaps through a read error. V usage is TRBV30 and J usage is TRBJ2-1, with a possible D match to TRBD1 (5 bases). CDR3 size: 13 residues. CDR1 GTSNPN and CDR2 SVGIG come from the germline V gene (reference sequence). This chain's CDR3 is CAWSKGSSNEQFF. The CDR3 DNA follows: TGTGCCTGGAGCAAGGGGTCCTCCAATGAGCAGTTCTTC.

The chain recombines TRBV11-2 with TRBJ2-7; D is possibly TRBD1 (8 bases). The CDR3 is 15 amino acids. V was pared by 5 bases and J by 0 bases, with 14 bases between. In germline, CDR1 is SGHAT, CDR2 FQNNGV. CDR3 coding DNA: TGTGCCAGCAGCCTAACAGGGGGGGGCTCCTACGAGCAGTACTTC. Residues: CASSLTGGGSYEQYF.

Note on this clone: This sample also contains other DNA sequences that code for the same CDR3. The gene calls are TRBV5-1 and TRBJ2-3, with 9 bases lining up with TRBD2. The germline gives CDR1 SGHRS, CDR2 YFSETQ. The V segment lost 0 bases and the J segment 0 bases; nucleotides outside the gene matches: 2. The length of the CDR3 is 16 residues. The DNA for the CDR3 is TGCGCCAGCAGCTTGGTTACTAGCGGGAGCACAGATACGCAGTATTTT. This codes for CASSLVTSGSTDTQYF.

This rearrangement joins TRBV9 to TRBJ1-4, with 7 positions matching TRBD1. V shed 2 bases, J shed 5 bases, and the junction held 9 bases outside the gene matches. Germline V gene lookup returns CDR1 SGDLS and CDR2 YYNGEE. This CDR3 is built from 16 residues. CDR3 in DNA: TGTGCCAGCAGCGTTGGTCGTGGGACAGTGAATGAAAAACTGTTTTTT. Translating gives CASSVGRGTVNEKLFF.

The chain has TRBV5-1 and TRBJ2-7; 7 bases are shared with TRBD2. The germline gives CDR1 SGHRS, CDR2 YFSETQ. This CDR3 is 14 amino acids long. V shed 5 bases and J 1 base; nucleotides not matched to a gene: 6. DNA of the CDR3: TGCGCCAGCAGTCTCCCTAGCGGTTCCTACGAGCAGTACTTC. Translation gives CASSLPSGSYEQYF.

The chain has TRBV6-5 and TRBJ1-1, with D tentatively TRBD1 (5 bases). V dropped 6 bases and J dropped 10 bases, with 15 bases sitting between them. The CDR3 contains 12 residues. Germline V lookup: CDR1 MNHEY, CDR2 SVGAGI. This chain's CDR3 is CASRQKGWRAFF. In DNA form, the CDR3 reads TGTGCCAGCAGACAAAAGGGGTGGAGAGCTTTCTTT.

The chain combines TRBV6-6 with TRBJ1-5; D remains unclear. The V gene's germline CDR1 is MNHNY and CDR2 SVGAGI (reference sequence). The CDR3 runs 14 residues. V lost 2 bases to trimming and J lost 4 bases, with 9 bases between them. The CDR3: CASSYLDSNQPQHF. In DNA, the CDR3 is TGTGCCAGCAGTTACCTGGACTCGAATCAGCCCCAGCATTTT.

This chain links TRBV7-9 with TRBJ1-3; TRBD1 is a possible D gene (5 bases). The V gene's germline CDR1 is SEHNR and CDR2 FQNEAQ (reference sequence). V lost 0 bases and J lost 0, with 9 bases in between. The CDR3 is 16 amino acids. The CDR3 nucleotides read TGTGCCAGCAGCTTAGCGCCAGGGTTCTCTGGAAACACCATATATTTT. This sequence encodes CASSLAPGFSGNTIYF.

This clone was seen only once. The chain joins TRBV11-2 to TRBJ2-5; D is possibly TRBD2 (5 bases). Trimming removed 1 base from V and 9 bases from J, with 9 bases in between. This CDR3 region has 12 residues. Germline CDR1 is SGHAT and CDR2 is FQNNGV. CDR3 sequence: CASSLGSGAQYF. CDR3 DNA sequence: TGTGCCAGCAGCTTAGGGTCCGGGGCCCAGTACTTC.

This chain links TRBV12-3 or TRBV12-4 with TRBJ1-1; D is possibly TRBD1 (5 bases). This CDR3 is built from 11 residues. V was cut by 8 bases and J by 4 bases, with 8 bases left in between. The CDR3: CASLDSTEAFF. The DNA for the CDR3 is TGTGCCAGCCTTGACAGCACTGAAGCTTTCTTT.

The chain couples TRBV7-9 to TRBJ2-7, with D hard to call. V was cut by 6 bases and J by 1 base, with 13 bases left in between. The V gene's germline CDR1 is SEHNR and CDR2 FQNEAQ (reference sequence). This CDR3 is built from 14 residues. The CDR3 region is CASSDKAVSYEQYF. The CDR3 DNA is TGTGCCAGCAGTGACAAGGCTGTTTCCTACGAGCAGTACTTC.

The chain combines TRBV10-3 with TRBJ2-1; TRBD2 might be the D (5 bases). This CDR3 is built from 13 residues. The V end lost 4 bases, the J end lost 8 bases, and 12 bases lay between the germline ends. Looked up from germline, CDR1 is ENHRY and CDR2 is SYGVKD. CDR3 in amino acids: CAISGQEAYEQFF. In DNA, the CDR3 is TGTGCCATCAGTGGTCAGGAGGCCTATGAGCAGTTCTTC.

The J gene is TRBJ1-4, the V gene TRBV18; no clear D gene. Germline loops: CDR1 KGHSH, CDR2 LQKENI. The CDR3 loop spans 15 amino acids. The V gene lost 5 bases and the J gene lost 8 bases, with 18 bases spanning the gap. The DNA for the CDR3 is TGTGCCAGCTCAACCCACCCGAGAGGGTGGGAAAAACTGTTTTTT. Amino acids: CASSTHPRGWEKLFF.

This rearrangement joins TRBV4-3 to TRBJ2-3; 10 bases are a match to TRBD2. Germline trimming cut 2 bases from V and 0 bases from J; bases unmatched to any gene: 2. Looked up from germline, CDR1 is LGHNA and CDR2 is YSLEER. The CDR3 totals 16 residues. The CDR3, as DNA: TGCGCCAGCAGCCAATCACTAGCGGGGAGCACAGATACGCAGTATTTT. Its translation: CASSQSLAGSTDTQYF.

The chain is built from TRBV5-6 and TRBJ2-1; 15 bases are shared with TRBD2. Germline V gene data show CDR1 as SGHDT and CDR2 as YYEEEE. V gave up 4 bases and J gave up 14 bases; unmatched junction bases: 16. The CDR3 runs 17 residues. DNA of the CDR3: TGTGCCAGCAGCGGACTAGCGGGAGGGGGTTTTACTAAAGGAGAGTTCTTC. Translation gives CASSGLAGGGFTKGEFF.

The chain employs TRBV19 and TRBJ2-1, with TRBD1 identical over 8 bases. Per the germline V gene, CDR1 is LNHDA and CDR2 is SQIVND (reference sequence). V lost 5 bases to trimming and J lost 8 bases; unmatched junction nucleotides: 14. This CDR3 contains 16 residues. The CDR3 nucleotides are TGTGCCAGTAGTGTTACCGGGACAGGCGGGTTCGATGAGCAGTTCTTC. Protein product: CASSVTGTGGFDEQFF.

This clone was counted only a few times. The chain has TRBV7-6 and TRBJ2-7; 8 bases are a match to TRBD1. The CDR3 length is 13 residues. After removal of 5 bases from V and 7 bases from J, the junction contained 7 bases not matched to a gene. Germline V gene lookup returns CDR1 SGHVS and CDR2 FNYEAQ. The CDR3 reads CASSPQGAGEQYF. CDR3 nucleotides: TGTGCCAGCAGCCCCCAGGGGGCTGGAGAGCAGTACTTC. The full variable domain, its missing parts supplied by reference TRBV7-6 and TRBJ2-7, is GAGVSQSPRYKVTKRGQDVALRCDPISGHVSLYWYRQALGQGPEFLTYFNYEAQQDKSGLPNDRFSAERPEGSISTLTIQRTEQRDSAMYRCASSPQGAGEQYFGPGTRLTVT.

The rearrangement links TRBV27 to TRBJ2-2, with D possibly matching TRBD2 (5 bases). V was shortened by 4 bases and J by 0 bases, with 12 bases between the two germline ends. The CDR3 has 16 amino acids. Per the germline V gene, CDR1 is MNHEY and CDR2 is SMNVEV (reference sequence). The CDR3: CASSSRAGPNTGELFF. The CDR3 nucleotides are TGTGCCAGCAGTTCGCGGGCCGGGCCGAACACCGGGGAGCTGTTTTTT.

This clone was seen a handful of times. This CDR3 is CASSLQGPEQYF. CDR3 DNA sequence: TGTGCCAGCAGCTTGCAGGGCCCCGAGCAGTACTTC. This rearrangement joins TRBV5-4 to TRBJ2-7, with D possibly being TRBD1 (5 bases). This CDR3 region has 12 residues. Germline-derived CDR1 and CDR2 are SGHNT and YYREEE (reference sequence). Deletions cut 1 base from V and 6 bases from J, with 8 bases between.

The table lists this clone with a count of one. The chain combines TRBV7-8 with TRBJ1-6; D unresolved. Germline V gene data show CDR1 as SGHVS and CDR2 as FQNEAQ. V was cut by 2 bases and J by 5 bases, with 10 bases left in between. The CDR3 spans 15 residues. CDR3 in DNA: TGTGCCAGCAGCTTATACGACAACAATAATTCACCCCTCCACTTT. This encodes CASSLYDNNNSPLHF.

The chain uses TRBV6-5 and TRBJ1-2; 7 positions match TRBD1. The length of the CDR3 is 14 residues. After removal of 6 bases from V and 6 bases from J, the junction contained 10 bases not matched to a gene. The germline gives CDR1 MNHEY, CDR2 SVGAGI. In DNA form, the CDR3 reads TGTGCCAGCAGGACCACAGGGGTGCGGGATGGCTACACCTTC. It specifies CASRTTGVRDGYTF.

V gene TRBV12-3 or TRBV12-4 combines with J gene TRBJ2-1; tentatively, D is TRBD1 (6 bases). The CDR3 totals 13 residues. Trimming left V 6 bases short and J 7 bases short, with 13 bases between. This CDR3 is CASRRTQGNEQFF. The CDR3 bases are TGTGCCAGCAGGCGAACCCAGGGGAATGAGCAGTTCTTC.